Listed below are T cell receptor beta chains from one sample, sequenced in a study of blood T cell repertoires in COVID-19. The method was immunoSEQ multiplex PCR; TCRdb's version includes in-frame clones alone and lacks a portion of them. The data contain some 120,000 clones, roughly 85% of them singletons. Sequenced material: peripheral blood. These TCRs come from a man aged 25-45 years with acute or convalescent COVID-19. Each CDR3 is given with its conserved first and last residue. D genes are given only for firm matches. Rows give clone size only sometimes, using once, few, many, or a class for an expanded clone.

TRBD1 NA TRBJ2-7 TRBV9 TGTGCCAGCAGCGCTCGACAGGGTGTCGCCTACGAGCAGTACTTC CASSARQGVAYEQYF
NA few TRBJ2-1 TRBV7-3 TGTGCCAGCAGCTTAAGTTCAGGGGCAGGGTCCAATGAGCAGTTCTTC CASSLSSGAGSNEQFF
TRBD1 NA TRBJ2-1 TRBV14 TGTGCCAGCAGCGGCCGGGACAGGGCTTACAATGAGCAGTTCTTC CASSGRDRAYNEQFF
NA NA TRBJ2-7 TRBV5-4 TGTGCCAGCAGCTTGGGTCACTACGAGCAGTACTTC CASSLGHYEQYF
NA NA TRBJ1-2 TRBV11-2 TGTGCCAGCAGCCCCCTACAGTCAGAGATAAACTATGGCTACACCTTC CASSPLQSEINYGYTF
TRBD1 NA TRBJ1-2 TRBV9 TGTGCCAGCACCCAGGGACAGGGGATTGGCGGCTACACCTTC CASTQGQGIGGYTF
NA NA TRBJ2-3 TRBV29-1 TGCAGCGTTGTCCCCTATACTAGCACAGATACGCAGTATTTT CSVVPYTSTDTQYF
TRBD2 NA TRBJ2-5 TRBV12-3/TRBV12-4 TGTGCCAGCAGGGCCCCGGGGGGGCTCACCCAGTACTTC CASRAPGGLTQYF
NA NA TRBJ2-6 TRBV5-1 TGCGCCAGCAACCAGGGCCAGCCTGGGGCCAACGTCCTGACTTTC CASNQGQPGANVLTF
TRBD1 NA TRBJ1-2 TRBV4-2 TGTGCCAGCAGCCAAGATGGGACAGGACTTAACTATGGCTACACCTTC CASSQDGTGLNYGYTF
NA once TRBJ2-5 TRBV20-1 TGCAGTGCTAGTTCTAGGGTCGTGGACAGCCAAGAGACCCAGTACTTC CSASSRVVDSQETQYF
NA once TRBJ1-4 TRBV7-8 TGTGCCAGCAGCTCCAAAACTGGGGAGATCGAAAAACTGTTTTTT CASSSKTGEIEKLFF
NA NA TRBJ1-1 TRBV6-5 TGTGCCAGCAGTACCCTGGGGGGGTTCACTGAAGCTTTCTTT CASSTLGGFTEAFF
NA NA TRBJ2-2 TRBV10-1 TGCGCCAGCAGTGAGCTCATAGGAGACACCGGGGAGCTGTTTTTT CASSELIGDTGELFF
NA NA TRBJ2-1 TRBV2 TGTGCCAGCAGTGTCGGGACAAAAAAGGATGAGCAGTTCTTC CASSVGTKKDEQFF
NA NA TRBJ2-3 TRBV2 TGTGCCAGCAGCCAGACTAGTTTGGTTTCTGATACGCAGTATTTT CASSQTSLVSDTQYF
NA NA TRBJ1-1 TRBV10-1 TGCGCCAGCAGTGAAAGTGGGTCGGGGAGCACTGAAGCTTTCTTT CASSESGSGSTEAFF
NA NA TRBJ2-1 TRBV9 TGTGCCAGCAGCGCGTTGACAGTCCATGACAATGAGCAGTTCTTC CASSALTVHDNEQFF
TRBD1 NA TRBJ2-3 TRBV7-8 TGTGCCAGCAGCCCCCGACAGGGATTAACAGATACGCAGTATTTT CASSPRQGLTDTQYF
NA NA TRBJ2-5 TRBV10-1 TGCGCCAGCACCAGAAATCAAGAGACCCAGTACTTC CASTRNQETQYF
NA NA TRBJ2-5 TRBV18 TGTGCCAGCTCACCGTCGCGGGCAGGTCTTCAAGAGACCCAGTACTTC CASSPSRAGLQETQYF
TRBD1 NA TRBJ1-1 TRBV19 TGTGCCAGTACCCAATCCGACAGGGTCCGGTTGAACACTGAAGCTTTCTTT CASTQSDRVRLNTEAFF